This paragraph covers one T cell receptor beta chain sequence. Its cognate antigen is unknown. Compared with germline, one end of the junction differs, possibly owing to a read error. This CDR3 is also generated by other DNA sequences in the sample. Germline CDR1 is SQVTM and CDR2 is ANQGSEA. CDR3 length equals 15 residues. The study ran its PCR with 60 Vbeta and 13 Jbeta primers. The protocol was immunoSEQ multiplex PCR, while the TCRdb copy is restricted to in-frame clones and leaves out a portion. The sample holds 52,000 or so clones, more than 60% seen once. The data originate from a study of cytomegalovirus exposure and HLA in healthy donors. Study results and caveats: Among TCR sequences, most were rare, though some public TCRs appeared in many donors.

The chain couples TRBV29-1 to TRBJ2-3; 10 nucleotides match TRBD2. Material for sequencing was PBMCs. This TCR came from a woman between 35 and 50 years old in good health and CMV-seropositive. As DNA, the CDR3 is TGCAGCGTTGAAGATCCGGGACTAGCGAGTGATACGCAGTACTTT. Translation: CSVEDPGLASDTQYF.